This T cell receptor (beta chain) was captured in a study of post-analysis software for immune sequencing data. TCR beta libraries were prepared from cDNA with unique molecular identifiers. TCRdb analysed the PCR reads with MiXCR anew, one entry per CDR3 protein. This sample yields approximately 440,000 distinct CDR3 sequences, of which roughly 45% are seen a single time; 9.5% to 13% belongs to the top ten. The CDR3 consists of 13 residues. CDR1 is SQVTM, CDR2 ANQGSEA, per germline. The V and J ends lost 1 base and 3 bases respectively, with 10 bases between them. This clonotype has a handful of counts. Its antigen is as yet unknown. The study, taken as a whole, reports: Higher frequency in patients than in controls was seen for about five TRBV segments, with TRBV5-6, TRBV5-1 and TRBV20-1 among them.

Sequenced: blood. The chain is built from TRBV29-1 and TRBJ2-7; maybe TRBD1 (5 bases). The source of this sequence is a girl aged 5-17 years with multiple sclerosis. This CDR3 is CSVEGTQFYEQYF. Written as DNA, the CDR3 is TGCAGCGTTGAAGGGACACAATTCTACGAGCAGTACTTC.